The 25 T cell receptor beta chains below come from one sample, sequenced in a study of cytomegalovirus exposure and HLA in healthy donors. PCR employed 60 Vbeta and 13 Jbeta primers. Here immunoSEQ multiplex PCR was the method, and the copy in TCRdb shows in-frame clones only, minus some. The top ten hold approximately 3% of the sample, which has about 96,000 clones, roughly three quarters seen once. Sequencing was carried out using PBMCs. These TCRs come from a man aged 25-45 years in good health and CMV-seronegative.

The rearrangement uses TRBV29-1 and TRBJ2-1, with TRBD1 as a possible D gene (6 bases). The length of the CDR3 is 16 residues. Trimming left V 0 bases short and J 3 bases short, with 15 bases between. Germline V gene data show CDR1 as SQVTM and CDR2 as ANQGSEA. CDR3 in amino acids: CSVEDLSGQIYNEQFF. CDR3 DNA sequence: TGCAGCGTTGAAGATCTTTCAGGACAGATCTACAATGAGCAGTTCTTC.

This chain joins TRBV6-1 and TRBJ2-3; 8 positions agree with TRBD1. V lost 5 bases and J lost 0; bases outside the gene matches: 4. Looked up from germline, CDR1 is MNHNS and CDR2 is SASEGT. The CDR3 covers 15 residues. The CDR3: CASSRDRTSTDTQYF. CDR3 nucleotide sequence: TGTGCCAGCAGTAGGGACAGGACTAGCACAGATACGCAGTATTTT.

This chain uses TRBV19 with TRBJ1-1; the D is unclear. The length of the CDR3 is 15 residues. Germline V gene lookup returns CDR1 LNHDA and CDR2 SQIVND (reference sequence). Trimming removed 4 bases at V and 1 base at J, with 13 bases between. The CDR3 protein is CASSTPGRGNTEAFF. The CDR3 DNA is TGTGCCAGTAGTACTCCCGGACGGGGGAACACTGAAGCTTTCTTT. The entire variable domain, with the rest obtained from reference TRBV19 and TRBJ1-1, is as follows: DGGITQSPKYLFRKEGQNVTLSCEQNLNHDAMYWYRQDPGQGLRLIYYSQIVNDFQKGDIAEGYSVSREKKESFPLTVTSAQKNPTAFYLCASSTPGRGNTEAFFGQGTRLTVV.

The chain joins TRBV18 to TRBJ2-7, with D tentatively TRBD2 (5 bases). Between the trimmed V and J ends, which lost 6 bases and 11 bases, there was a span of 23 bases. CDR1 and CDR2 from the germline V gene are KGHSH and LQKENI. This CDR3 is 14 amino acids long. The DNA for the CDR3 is TGTGCCAGCTCGCGGATGGCGGAGAGGGCGAGAGAGTACTTC. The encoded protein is CASSRMAERAREYF.

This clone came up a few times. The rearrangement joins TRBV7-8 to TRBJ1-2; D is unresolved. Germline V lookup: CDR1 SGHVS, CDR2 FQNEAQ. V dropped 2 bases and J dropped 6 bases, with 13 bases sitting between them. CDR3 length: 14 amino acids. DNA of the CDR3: TGTGCCAGCAGCTTATCTAGGTTTCTGGATGGCTACACCTTC. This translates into CASSLSRFLDGYTF. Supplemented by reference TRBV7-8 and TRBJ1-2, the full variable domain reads GAGVSQSPRYKVAKRGQDVALRCDPISGHVSLFWYQQALGQGPEFLTYFQNEAQLDKSGLPSDRFFAERPEGSVSTLKIQRTQQEDSAVYLCASSLSRFLDGYTFGSGTRLTVV.

CDR3 region: CASSYSDRAGEQYF. Here the CDR3 DNA reads TGTGCCAGCAGTTACTCGGACAGGGCGGGGGAGCAGTACTTC. V and J are TRBV6-5 and TRBJ2-7, with 8 bases identical to TRBD1. This CDR3 is 14 amino acids long. J was trimmed by 7 bases and V by 0 bases; bases with no gene match: 5. CDR1 and CDR2 (germline): MNHEY, SVGAGI.

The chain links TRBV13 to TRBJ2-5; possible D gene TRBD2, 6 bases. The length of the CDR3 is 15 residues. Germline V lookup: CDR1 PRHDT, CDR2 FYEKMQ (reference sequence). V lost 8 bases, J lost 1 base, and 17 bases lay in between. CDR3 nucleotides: TGTGCCAGCTTGGCGGGGTTGGGGCGCCAAGAGACCCAGTACTTC. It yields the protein CASLAGLGRQETQYF.

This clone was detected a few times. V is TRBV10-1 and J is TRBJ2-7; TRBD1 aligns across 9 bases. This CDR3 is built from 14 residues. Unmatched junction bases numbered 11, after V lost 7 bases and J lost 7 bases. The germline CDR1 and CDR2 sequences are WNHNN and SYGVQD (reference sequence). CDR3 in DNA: TGCGCCAGCATCCCCCGGGACAGGGAGAGGGAGCAGTACTTC. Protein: CASIPRDREREQYF.

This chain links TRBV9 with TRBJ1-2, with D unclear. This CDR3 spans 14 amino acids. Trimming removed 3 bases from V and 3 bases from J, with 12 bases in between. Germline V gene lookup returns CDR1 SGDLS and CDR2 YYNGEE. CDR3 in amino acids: CASSARGGDYGYTF. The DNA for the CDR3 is TGTGCCAGCAGCGCCCGTGGCGGCGACTATGGCTACACCTTC.

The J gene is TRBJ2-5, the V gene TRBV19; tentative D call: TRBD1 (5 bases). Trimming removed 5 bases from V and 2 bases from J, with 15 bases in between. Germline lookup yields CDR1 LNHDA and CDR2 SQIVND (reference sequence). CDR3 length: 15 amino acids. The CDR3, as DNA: TGTGCCAGTAGTCAGCAGGGTGGGTTACAAGAGACCCAGTACTTC. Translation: CASSQQGGLQETQYF.

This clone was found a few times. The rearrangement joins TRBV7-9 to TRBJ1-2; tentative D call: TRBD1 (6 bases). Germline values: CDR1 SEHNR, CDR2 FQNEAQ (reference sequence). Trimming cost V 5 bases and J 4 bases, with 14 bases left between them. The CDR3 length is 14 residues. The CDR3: CASSPRTDSYGYTF. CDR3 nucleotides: TGTGCCAGCAGCCCCCGGACAGATTCCTATGGCTACACCTTC.

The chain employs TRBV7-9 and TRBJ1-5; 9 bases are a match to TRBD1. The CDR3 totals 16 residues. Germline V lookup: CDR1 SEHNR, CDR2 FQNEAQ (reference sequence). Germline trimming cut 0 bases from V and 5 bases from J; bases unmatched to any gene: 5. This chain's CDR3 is CASSLATGQGDQPQHF. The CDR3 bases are TGTGCCAGCAGCTTAGCGACGGGACAGGGAGATCAGCCCCAGCATTTT. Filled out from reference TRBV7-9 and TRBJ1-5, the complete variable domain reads DTGVSQNPRHKITKRGQNVTFRCDPISEHNRLYWYRQTLGQGPEFLTYFQNEAQLEKSRLLSDRFSAERPKGSFSTLEIQRTEQGDSAMYLCASSLATGQGDQPQHFGDGTRLSIL.

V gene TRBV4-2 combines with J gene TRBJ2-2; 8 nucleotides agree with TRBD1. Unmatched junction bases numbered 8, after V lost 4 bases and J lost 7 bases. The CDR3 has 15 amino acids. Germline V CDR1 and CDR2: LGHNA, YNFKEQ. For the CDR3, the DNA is TGTGCCAGCAGCCGAGTCAGGGGGCGAGGCGGGGAGCTGTTTTTT. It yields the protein CASSRVRGRGGELFF.

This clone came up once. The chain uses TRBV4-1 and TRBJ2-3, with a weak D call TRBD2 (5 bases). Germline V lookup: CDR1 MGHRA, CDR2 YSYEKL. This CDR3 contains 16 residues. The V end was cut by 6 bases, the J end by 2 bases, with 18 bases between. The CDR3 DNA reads TGCGCCAGCAGTGAGGTTGCTAGCAGATTCACAGATACGCAGTATTTT. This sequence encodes CASSEVASRFTDTQYF.

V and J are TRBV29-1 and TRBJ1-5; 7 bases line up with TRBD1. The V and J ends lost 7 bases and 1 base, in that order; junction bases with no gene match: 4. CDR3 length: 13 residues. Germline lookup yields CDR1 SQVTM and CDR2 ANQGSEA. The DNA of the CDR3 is TGCAGCGCACAGGGGACCAGCAATCAGCCCCAGCATTTT. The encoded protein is CSAQGTSNQPQHF.

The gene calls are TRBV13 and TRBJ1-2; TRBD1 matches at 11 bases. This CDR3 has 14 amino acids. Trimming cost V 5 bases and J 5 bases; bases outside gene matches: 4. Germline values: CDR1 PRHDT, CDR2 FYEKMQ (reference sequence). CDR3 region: CASSTGQGAYGYTF. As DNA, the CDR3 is TGTGCCAGCAGCACAGGACAGGGGGCGTATGGCTACACCTTC.

CDR3 bases: TGTGCCAGCAGTGGCGACAGGGAAAATTCACCCCTCCACTTT. This encodes CASSGDRENSPLHF. The chain combines TRBV2 with TRBJ1-6, with 7 bases aligning to TRBD1. The CDR3 loop spans 14 amino acids. The V and J ends lost 4 bases and 7 bases, in that order; junction bases with no gene match: 4. The germline V gene has CDR1 SNHLY and CDR2 FYNNEI.

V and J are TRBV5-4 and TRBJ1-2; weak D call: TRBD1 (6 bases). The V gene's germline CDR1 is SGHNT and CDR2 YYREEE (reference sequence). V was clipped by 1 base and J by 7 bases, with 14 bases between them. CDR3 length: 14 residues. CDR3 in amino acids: CASSLSQGVGGYTF. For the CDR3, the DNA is TGTGCCAGCAGCTTGTCACAGGGAGTGGGTGGCTACACCTTC. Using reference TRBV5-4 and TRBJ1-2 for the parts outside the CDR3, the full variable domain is ETGVTQSPTHLIKTRGQQVTLRCSSQSGHNTVSWYQQALGQGPQFIFQYYREEENGRGNFPPRFSGLQFPNYSSELNVNALELDDSALYLCASSLSQGVGGYTFGSGTRLTVV.

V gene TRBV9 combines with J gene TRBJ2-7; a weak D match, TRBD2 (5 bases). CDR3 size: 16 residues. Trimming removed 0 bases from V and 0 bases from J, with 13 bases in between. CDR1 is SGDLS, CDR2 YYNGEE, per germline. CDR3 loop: CASSVAEGPPSYEQYF. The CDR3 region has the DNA TGTGCCAGCAGCGTAGCAGAGGGTCCCCCCTCCTACGAGCAGTACTTC.

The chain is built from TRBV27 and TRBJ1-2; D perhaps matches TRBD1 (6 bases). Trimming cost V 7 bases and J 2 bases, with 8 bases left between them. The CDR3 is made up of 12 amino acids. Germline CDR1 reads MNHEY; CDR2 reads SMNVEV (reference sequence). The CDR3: CASTTGNYGYTF. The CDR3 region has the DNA TGTGCCAGCACGACAGGCAACTATGGCTACACCTTC.

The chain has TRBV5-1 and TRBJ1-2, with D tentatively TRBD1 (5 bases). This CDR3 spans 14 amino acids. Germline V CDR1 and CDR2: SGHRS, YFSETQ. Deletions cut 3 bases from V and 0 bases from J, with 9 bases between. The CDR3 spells CASSSSTANYGYTF. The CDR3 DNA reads TGCGCCAGCAGCTCGTCGACAGCTAACTATGGCTACACCTTC.

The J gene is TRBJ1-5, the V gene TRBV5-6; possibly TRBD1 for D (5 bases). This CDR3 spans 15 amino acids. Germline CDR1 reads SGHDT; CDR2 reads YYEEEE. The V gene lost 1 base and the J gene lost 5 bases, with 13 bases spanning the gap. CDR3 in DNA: TGTGCCAGCAGCTTGTCCGGCAGGGAGGATCAGCCCCAGCATTTT. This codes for CASSLSGREDQPQHF. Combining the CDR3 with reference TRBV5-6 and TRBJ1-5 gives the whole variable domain DAGVTQSPTHLIKTRGQQVTLRCSPKSGHDTVSWYQQALGQGPQFIFQYYEEEERQRGNFPDRFSGHQFPNYSSELNVNALLLGDSALYLCASSLSGREDQPQHFGDGTRLSIL.

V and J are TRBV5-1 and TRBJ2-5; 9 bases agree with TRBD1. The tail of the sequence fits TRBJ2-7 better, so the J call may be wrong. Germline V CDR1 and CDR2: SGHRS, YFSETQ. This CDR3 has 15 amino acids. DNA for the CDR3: TGCGCCAGCAGCTTACCGGGACAGGGTGCCTACGAGCAGTACTTC. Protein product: CASSLPGQGAYEQYF.

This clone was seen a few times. The CDR3 region is CASSNGGDRGANYGYTF. The CDR3 DNA sequence: TGTGCCAGCAGCAACGGTGGGGACAGGGGAGCTAACTATGGCTACACCTTC. The chain uses TRBV28 and TRBJ1-2; 10 nucleotides match TRBD1. Germline CDR1 is MDHEN and CDR2 is SYDVKM. The V gene end was trimmed by 6 bases and the J gene end by 0 bases; junction bases not matched to a gene: 10. The CDR3 spans 17 residues.

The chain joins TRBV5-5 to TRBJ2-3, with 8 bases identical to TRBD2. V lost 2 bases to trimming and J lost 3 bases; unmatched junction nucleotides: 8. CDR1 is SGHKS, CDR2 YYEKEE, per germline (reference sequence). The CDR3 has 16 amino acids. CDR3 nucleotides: TGTGCCAGCAGCTTCATCGGGGGGGGGTCAACAGATACGCAGTATTTT. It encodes CASSFIGGGSTDTQYF.